The rows below give T cell receptor beta chains drawn from one sample of a study of cytomegalovirus exposure and HLA in healthy donors. The table came from immunoSEQ multiplex PCR; TCRdb's copy has only in-frame clones and leaves some out. The sample contains roughly 180,000 clones, 65% to 80% of which appear only once. The sample comprised PBMCs. The receptors stem from a woman in her twenties or thirties in good health and CMV-seropositive. CDR3s include the opening cysteine and the closing phenylalanine or tryptophan. D genes are given only for firm matches. Some rows mark clone size as missing; the rest say once, few, many or name a class of expanded clone.

V gene	CDR3 length	clone size	D gene	J gene	CDR3 protein	CDR3 DNA
TRBV6-1	15	NA	NA	TRBJ2-2	CASSWAKTGHGELFF	TGTGCCAGCAGCTGGGCGAAAACAGGGCACGGGGAGCTGTTTTTT
TRBV27	14	NA	NA	TRBJ2-7	CASSPLVQSYEQYF	TGTGCCAGCAGTCCCTTGGTACAGTCCTACGAGCAGTACTTC
TRBV28	17	few	NA	TRBJ1-5	CASSFLGEGRHNQPQHF	TGTGCCAGCAGTTTTTTAGGGGAGGGGAGGCACAATCAGCCCCAGCATTTT
TRBV19	13	NA	TRBD1	TRBJ2-5	CASTPGQGKTQYF	TGTGCCAGTACCCCTGGACAGGGAAAGACCCAGTACTTC
TRBV19	14	NA	NA	TRBJ1-4	CASSRTEEYEKLFF	TGTGCCAGTAGTAGGACAGAGGAGTATGAAAAACTGTTTTTT
TRBV5-6	15	NA	TRBD1	TRBJ1-6	CASSLGDRENSPLHF	TGTGCCAGCAGCTTGGGGGACAGGGAAAATTCACCCCTCCACTTT
TRBV5-1	15	NA	NA	TRBJ2-3	CASSLGGVSTDTQYF	TGCGCCAGCAGCTTGGGGGGGGTCAGCACAGATACGCAGTATTTT
TRBV4-1	13	NA	NA	TRBJ2-7	CASSQRGNYEQYF	TGCGCCAGCAGCCAACGGGGAAACTACGAGCAGTACTTC
TRBV6-5	15	NA	TRBD1	TRBJ1-6	CASSYSTGINSPLHF	TGTGCCAGCAGTTACTCGACAGGGATCAATTCACCCCTCCACTTT
TRBV15	16	few	NA	TRBJ2-3	CATSRDRGTSTDTQYF	TGTGCCACCAGCAGAGATAGGGGGACCAGCACAGATACGCAGTATTTT